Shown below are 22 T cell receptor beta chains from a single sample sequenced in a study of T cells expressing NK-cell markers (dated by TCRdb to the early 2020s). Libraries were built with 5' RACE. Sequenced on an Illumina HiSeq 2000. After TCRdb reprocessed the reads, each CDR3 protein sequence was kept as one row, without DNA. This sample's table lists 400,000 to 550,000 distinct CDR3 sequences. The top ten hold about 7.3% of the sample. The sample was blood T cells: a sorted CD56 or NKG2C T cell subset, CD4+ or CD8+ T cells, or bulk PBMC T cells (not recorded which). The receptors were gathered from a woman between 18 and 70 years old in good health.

CDR3 amino acids: CASSFARGVGEQYF. This chain joins TRBV12-3 or TRBV12-4 and TRBJ2-7; checking the TCRdb D call of TRBD1 is not possible without DNA. The CDR3 runs 14 residues.

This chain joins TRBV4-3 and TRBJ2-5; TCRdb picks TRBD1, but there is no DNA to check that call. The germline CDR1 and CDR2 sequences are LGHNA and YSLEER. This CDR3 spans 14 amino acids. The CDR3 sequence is CASSPFRGQETQYF.

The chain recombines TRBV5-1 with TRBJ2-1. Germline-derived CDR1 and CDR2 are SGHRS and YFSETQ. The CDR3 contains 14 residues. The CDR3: CASSLELAANEQFF.

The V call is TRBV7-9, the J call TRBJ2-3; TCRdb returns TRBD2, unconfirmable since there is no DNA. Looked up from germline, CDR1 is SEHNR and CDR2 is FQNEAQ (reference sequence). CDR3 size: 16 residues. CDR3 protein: CASSLIGGGSTDTQYF. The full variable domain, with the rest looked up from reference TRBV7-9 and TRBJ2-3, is DTGVSQNPRHKITKRGQNVTFRCDPISEHNRLYWYRQTLGQGPEFLTYFQNEAQLEKSRLLSDRFSAERPKGSFSTLEIQRTEQGDSAMYLCASSLIGGGSTDTQYFGPGTRLTVL.

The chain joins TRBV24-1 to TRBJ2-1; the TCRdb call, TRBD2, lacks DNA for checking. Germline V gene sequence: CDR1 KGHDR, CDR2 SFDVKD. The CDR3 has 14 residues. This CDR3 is CATSETGRYNEQFF.

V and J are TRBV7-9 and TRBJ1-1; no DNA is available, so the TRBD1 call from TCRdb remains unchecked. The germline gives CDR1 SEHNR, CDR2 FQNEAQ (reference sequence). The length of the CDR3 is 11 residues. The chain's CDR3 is CAVGANTEAFF.

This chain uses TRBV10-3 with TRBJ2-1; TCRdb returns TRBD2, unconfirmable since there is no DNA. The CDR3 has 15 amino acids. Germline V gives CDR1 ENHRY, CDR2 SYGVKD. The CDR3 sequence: CAISGGTSVYNEQFF.

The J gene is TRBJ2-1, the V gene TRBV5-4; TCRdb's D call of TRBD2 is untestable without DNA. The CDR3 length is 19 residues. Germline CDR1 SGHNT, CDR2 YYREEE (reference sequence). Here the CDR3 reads CASSLAAGAYARKYNEQFF.

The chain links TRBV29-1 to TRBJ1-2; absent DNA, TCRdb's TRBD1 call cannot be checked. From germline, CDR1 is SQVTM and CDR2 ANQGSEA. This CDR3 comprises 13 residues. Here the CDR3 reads CSVGGTGGRLDTF.

The CDR3 is CASSQEPNDAGTEAFF. The rearrangement links TRBV4-3 to TRBJ1-1. Per the germline V gene, CDR1 is LGHNA and CDR2 is YSLEER. The CDR3 runs 16 residues.

Here the CDR3 reads CASSPGTREFNEQFF. This chain uses TRBV7-9 with TRBJ2-1; TCRdb calls TRBD2, which cannot be checked without DNA. Germline V lookup: CDR1 SEHNR, CDR2 FQNEAQ (reference sequence). The CDR3 is 15 residues long.

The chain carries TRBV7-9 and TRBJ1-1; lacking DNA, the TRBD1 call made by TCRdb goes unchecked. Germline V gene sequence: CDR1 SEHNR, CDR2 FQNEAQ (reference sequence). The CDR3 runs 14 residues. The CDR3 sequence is CASSFPQGPTEAFF.

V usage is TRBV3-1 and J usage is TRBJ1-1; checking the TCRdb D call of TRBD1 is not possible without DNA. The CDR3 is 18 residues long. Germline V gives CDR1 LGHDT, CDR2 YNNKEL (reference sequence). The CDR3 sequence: CASSLISGTASDNTEAFF.

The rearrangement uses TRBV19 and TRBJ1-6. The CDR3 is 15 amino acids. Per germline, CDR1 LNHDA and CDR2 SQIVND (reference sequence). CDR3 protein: CATHPGWERVSPLHF. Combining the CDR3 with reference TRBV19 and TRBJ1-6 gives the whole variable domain DGGITQSPKYLFRKEGQNVTLSCEQNLNHDAMYWYRQDPGQGLRLIYYSQIVNDFQKGDIAEGYSVSREKKESFPLTVTSAQKNPTAFYLCATHPGWERVSPLHFGNGTRLTVT.

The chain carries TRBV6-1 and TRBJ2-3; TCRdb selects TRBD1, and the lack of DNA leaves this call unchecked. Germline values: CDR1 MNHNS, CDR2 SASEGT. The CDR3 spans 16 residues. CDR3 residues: CASSEAPSGRGDTQYF.

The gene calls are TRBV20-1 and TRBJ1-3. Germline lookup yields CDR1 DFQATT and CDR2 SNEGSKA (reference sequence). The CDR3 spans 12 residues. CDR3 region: CSARELGSTIYF.

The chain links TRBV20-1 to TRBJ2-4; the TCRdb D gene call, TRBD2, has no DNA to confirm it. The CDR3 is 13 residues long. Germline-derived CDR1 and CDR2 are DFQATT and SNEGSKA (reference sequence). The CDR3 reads CSAPPARSHIQYF.

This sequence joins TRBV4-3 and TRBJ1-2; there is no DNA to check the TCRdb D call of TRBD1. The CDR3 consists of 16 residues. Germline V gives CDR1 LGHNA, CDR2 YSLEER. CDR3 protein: CASSPEGGAKNYGYTF.

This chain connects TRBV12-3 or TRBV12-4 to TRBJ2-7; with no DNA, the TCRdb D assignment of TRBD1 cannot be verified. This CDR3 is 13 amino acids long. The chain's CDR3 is CASSYGQGDEQYF.

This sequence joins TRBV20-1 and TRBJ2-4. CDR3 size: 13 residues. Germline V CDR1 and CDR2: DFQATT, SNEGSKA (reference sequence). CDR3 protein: CSAILVGKNIQYF.

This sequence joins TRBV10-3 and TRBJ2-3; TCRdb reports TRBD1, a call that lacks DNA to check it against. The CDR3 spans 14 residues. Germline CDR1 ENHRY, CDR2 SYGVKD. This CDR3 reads CAISDLDTTDTQYF.

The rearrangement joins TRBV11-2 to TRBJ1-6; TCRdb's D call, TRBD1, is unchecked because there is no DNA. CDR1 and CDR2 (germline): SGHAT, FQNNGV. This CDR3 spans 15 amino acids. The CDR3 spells CASSLVPVGNSPLHF.